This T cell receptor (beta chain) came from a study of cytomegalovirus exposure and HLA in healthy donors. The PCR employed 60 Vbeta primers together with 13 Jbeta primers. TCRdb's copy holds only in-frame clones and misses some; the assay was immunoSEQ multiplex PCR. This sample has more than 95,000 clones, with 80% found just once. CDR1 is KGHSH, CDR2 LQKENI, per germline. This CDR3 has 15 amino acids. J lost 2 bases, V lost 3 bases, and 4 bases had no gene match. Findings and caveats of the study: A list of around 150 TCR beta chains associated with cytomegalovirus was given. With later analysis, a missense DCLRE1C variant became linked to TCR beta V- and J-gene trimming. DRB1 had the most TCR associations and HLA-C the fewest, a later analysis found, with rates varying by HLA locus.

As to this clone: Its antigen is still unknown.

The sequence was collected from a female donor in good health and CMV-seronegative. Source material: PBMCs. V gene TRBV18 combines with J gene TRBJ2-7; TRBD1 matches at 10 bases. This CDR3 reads CASSPRQGAAYEQYF. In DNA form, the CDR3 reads TGTGCCAGCTCACCCCGACAGGGGGCTGCCTACGAGCAGTACTTC.